The present TCR beta chain was sequenced within a study of T cell responses to AZD1222 COVID-19 vaccine. Study observations and caveats: At baseline, seropositivity was found in only 6 or 7 AZD1222 recipients. Repertoires were obtained only post-peak T cell response.

V was shortened by 5 bases and J by 1 base, with 13 bases between the two germline ends. Germline V gene sequence: CDR1 SGHRS, CDR2 YFSETQ. This CDR3 contains 14 residues. This table comes from immunoSEQ multiplex PCR, and its TCRdb copy is limited to in-frame clones, with some not included. The table records under 20,000 clones, about four fifths of them present only once. In the case of this clone: As yet, its antigen is unknown.

The chain uses TRBV5-1 and TRBJ2-7, with D tentatively TRBD2 (6 bases). This TCR derives from an adult who received the AZD1222 COVID-19 vaccine. The sequencing here drew on peripheral blood, taken 28 days after the second AZD1222 dose. DNA of the CDR3: TGCGCCAGCAGTTCGGGACTGGCATCCTACGAGCAGTACTTC. It encodes CASSSGLASYEQYF.